What follows describes a single TCR beta chain. Its specificity is not known. Per the germline V gene, CDR1 is KGHSH and CDR2 is LQKENI. This CDR3 has 16 residues. V lost 1 base and J 1 base, leaving 13 bases between the germline ends. The sample belongs to a study of OX40 agonist ivuxolimab in advanced cancers. For the study at large: The dose of intravenous ivuxolimab that patients received every 2 weeks ranged from 0.01 to 10 mg/kg. Two cutaneous melanoma patients and one hepatocellular carcinoma patient, three in all, had partial responses. Study-level points and caveats: Among some nonresponders, normalized T-cell clonal expansion was also low.

On cycle 4 day 1 and cycle 7 day 1, as well as at baseline, blood was sampled. The protocol was immunoSEQ multiplex PCR, while the TCRdb copy is restricted to in-frame clones and leaves out a portion. The sample shows more than 50,000 clones, about nine tenths of them seen only once. Sequenced material: CD4+ or CD8+ T cells sorted from blood, taken in a trial of the OX40 agonist ivuxolimab. This clonotype was obtained from an adult with an advanced solid tumor such as melanoma, head and neck, liver or kidney cancer. The chain uses TRBV18 and TRBJ1-1; D possibly corresponds to TRBD1 (5 bases). The CDR3 sequence: CASSPLVGATNTEAFF. Written as DNA, the CDR3 is TGTGCCAGCTCACCACTCGTCGGGGCCACGAACACTGAAGCTTTCTTT.